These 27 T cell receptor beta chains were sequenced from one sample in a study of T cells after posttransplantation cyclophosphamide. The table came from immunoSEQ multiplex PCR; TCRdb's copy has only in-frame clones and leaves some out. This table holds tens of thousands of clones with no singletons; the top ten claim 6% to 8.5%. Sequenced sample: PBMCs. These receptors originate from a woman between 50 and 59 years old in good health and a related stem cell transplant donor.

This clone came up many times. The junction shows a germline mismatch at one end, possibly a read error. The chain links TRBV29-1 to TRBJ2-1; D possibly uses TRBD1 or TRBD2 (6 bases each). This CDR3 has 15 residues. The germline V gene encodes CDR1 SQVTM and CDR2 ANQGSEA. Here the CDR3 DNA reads TGCAGCGTCGAAGGGGGGCAGGACTCCTACAATGAGCAGTTCTTC. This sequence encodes CSVEGGQDSYNEQFF.

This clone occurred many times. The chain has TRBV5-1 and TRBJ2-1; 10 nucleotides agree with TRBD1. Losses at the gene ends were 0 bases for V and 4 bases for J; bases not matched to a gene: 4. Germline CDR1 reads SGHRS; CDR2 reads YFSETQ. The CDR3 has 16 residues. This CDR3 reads CASSLETGGVYNEQFF. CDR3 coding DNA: TGCGCCAGCAGCTTGGAGACAGGGGGCGTTTACAATGAGCAGTTCTTC.

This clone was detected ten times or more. In DNA, the CDR3 is TGTGCCATCAGTAACACAGAGGAAGCTTTCTTT. It is translated as CAISNTEEAFF. The V call is TRBV10-3, the J call TRBJ1-1; D not resolved. The CDR3 runs 11 residues. Trimming took off 5 bases at V and 8 bases at J, with 9 bases between the two ends. CDR1 and CDR2 (germline): ENHRY, SYGVKD.

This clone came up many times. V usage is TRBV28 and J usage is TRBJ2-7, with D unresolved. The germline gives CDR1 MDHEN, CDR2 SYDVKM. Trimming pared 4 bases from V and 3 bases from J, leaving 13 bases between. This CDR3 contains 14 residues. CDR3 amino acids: CASSSPGRNYEQYF. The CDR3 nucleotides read TGTGCCAGCAGTTCCCCAGGCCGGAACTACGAGCAGTACTTC.

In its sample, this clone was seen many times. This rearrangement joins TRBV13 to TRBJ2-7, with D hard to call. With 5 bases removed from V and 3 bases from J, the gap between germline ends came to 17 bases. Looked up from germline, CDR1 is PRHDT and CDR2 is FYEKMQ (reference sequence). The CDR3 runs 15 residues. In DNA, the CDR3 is TGTGCCAGCAGCCCCCAGACGACTGGATTCTACGAGCAGTACTTC. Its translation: CASSPQTTGFYEQYF.

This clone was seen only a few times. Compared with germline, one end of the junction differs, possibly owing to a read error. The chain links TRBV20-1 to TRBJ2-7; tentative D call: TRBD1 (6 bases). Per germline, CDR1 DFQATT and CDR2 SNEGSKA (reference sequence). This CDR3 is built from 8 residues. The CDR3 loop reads CSAQGYNF. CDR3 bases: TGCAGTGCCCAGGGGTACAACTTC.

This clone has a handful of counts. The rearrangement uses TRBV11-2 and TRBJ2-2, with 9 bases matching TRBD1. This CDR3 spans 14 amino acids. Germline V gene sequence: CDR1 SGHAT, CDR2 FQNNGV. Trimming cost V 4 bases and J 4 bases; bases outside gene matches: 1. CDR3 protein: CASSSTGGTGELFF. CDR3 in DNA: TGTGCCAGCAGCTCGACAGGGGGCACCGGGGAGCTGTTTTTT.

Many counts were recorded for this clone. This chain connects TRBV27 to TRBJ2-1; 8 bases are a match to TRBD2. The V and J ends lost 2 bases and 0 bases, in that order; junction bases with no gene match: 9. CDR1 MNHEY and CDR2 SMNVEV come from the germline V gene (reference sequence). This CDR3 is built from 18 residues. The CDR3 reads CASSLDFSGASSYNEQFF. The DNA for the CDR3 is TGTGCCAGCAGTTTAGACTTTAGCGGGGCAAGCTCCTACAATGAGCAGTTCTTC.

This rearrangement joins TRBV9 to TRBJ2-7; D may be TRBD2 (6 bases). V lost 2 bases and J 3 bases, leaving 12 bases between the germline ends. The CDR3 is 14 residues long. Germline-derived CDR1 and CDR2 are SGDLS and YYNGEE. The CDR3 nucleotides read TGTGCCAGCAGCGTGGCGGGGCGTCTCTACGAGCAGTACTTC. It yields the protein CASSVAGRLYEQYF.

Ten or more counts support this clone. The CDR3 protein is CASSFTGTRAYEQYF. In DNA form, the CDR3 reads TGTGCCAGCAGTTTTACTGGGACTCGTGCCTACGAGCAGTACTTC. V gene TRBV6-5 combines with J gene TRBJ2-7; the D gene is possibly TRBD2 (6 bases). V was shortened by 4 bases and J by 2 bases, with 15 bases between the two germline ends. CDR3 size: 15 residues. Germline V lookup: CDR1 MNHEY, CDR2 SVGAGI.

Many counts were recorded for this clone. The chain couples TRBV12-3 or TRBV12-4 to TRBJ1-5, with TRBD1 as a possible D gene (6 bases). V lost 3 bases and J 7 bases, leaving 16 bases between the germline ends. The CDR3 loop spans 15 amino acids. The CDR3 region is CASSLAGAGVQPQHF. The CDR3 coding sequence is TGTGCCAGCAGTTTGGCCGGGGCAGGGGTCCAGCCCCAGCATTTT.

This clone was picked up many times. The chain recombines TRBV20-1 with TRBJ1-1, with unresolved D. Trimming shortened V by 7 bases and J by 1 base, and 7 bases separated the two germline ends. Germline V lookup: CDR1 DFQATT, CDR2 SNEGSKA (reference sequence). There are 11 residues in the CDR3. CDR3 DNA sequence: TGCAGTGTCAAGCCGAACACTGAAGCTTTCTTT. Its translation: CSVKPNTEAFF.

The CDR3 loop reads CASTETGTDTQYF. CDR3 bases: TGCGCCAGCACCGAAACAGGGACAGATACGCAGTATTTT. The rearrangement links TRBV5-1 to TRBJ2-3; tentative D call: TRBD1 (6 bases). Germline CDR1 reads SGHRS; CDR2 reads YFSETQ. The CDR3 has 13 residues. The V end was cut by 6 bases, the J end by 3 bases, with 11 bases between.

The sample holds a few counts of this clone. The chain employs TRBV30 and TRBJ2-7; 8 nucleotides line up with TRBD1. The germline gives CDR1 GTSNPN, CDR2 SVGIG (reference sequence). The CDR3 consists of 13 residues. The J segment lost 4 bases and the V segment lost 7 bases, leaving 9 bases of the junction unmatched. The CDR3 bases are TGTGCCTTGACAGGGGACCCAGGGTACGAGCAGTACTTC. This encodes CALTGDPGYEQYF.

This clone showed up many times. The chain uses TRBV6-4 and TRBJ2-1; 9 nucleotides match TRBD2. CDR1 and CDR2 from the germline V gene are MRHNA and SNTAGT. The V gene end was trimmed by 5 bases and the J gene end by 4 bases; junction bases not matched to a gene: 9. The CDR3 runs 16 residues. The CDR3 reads CASSREGLAEYNEQFF. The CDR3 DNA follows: TGTGCCAGCAGTAGGGAGGGACTAGCAGAATACAATGAGCAGTTCTTC.

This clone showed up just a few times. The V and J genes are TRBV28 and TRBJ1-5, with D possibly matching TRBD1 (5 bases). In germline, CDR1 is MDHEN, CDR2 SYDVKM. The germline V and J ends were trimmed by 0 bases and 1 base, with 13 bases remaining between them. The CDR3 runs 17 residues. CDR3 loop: CASSLWVGGESNQPQHF. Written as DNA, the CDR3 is TGTGCCAGCAGTTTATGGGTCGGGGGGGAGAGCAATCAGCCCCAGCATTTT.

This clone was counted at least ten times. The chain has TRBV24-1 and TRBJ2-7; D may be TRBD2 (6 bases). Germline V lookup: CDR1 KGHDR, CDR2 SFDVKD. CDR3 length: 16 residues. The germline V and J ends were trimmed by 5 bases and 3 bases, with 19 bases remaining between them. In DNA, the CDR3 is TGTGCCACCAGTGGCCAAGGACTCTGGGGAGGCTACGAGCAGTACTTC. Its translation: CATSGQGLWGGYEQYF.

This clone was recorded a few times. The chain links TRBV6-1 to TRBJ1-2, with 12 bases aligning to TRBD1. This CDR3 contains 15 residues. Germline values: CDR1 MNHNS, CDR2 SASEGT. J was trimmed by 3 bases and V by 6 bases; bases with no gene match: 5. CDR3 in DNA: TGTGCCAGCAGACGCGGGACAGGGGGCTACTATGGCTACACCTTC. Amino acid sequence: CASRRGTGGYYGYTF.

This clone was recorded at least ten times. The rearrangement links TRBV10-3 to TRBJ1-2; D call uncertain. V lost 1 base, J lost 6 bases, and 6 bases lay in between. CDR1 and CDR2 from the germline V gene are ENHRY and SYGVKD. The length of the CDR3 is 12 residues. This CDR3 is CAISELGHGYTF. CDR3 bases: TGTGCCATCAGTGAGTTGGGCCATGGCTACACCTTC.

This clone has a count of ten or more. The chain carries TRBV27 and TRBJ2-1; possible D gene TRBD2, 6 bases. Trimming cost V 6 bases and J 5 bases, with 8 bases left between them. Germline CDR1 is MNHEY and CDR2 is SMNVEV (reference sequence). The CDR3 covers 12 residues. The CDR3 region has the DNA TGTGCCAGCAGGATAGCGGACAATGAGCAGTTCTTC. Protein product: CASRIADNEQFF.

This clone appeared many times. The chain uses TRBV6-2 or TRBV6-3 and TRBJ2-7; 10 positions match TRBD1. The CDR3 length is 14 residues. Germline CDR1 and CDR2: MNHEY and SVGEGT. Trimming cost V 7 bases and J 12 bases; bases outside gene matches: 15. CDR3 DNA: TGTGCCAGCACCGACACGGTAGCGACAGGGGGCTCGTACTTC. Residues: CASTDTVATGGSYF.

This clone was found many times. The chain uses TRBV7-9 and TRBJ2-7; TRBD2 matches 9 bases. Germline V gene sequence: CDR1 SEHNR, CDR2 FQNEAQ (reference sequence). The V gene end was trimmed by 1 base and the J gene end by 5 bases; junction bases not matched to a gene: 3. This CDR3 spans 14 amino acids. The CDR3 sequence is CASSLVAGVHEQYF. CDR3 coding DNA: TGTGCCAGCAGCTTAGTAGCGGGAGTCCACGAGCAGTACTTC.

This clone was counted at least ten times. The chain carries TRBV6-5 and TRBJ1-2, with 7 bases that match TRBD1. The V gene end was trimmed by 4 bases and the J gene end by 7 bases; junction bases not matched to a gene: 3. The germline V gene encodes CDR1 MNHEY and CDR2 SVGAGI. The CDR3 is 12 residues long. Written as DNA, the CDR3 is TGTGCCAGCAGTTCAGGGGGTCGTGGCTACACCTTC. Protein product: CASSSGGRGYTF.

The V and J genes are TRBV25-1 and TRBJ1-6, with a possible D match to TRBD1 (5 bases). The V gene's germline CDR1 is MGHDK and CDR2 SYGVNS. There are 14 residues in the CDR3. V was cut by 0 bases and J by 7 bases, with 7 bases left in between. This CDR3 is CASSEYGGNSPLHF. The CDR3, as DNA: TGTGCCAGCAGTGAATATGGGGGGAATTCACCCCTCCACTTT.

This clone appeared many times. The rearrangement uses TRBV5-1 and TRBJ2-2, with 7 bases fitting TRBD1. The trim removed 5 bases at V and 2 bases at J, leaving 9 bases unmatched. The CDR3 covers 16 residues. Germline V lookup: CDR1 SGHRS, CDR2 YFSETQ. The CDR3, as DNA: TGCGCCAGCAGGCCCCTAGGGACAGTCAACACCGGGGAGCTGTTTTTT. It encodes CASRPLGTVNTGELFF.

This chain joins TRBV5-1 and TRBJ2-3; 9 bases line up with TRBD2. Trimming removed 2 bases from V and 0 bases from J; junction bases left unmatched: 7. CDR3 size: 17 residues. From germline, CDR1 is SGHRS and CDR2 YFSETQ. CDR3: CASSFRLAARSTDTQYF. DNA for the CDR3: TGCGCCAGCAGCTTTAGACTAGCGGCCCGGAGCACAGATACGCAGTATTTT.

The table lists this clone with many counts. The CDR3 DNA sequence: TGTGCCACCTCCACAGATACGCAGTATTTT. Residues: CATSTDTQYF. J is TRBJ2-3 and V is TRBV28; D remains unclear. This CDR3 is built from 10 residues. V lost 10 bases to trimming and J lost 2 bases, with 4 bases between them. Germline assignment: CDR1 MDHEN and CDR2 SYDVKM.